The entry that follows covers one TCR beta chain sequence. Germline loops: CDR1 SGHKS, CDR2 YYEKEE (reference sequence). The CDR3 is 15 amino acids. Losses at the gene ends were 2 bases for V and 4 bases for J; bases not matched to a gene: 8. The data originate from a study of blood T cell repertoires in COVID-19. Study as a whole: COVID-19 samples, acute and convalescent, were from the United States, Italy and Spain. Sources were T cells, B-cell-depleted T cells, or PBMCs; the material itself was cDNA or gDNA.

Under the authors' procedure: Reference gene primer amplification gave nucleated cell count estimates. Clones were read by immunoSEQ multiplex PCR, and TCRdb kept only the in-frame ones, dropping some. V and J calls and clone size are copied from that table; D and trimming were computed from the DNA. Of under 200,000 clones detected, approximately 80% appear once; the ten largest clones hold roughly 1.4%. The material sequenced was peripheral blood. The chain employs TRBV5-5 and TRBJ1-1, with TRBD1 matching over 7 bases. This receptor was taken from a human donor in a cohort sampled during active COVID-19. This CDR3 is CASSLTGEVSTEAFF. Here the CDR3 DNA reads TGTGCCAGCAGCTTAACAGGGGAAGTTAGCACTGAAGCTTTCTTT.